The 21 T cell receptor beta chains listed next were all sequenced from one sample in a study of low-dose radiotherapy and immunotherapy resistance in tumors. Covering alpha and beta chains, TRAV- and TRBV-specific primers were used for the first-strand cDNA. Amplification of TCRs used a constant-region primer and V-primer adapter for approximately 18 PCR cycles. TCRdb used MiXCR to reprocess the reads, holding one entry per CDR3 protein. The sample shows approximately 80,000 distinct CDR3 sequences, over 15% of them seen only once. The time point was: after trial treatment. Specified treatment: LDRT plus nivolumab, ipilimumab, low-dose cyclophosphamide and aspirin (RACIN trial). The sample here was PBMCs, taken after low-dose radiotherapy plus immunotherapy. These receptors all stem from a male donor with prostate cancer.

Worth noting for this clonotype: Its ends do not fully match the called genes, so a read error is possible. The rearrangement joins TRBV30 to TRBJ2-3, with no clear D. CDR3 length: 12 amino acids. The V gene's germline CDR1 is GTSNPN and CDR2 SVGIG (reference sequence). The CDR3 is CAWKGFTNTQYF. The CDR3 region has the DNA TGTGCCTGGAAGGGATTCACAAATACGCAGTATTTT.

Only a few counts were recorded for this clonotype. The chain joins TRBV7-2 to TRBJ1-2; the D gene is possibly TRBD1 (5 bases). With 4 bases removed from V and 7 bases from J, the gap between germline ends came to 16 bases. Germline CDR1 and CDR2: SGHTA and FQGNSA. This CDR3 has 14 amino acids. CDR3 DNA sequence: TGTGCCAGCAGCTCCGCCGGGGCAGGCAGTGGCTACACCTTC. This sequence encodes CASSSAGAGSGYTF.

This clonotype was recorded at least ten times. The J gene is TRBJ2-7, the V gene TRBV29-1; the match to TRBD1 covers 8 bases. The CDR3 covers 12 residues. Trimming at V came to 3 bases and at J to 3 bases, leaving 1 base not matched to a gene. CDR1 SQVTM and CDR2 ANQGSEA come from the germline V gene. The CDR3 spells CSVDRGLYEQYF. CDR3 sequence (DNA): TGCAGCGTTGACAGGGGGCTCTACGAGCAGTACTTC.

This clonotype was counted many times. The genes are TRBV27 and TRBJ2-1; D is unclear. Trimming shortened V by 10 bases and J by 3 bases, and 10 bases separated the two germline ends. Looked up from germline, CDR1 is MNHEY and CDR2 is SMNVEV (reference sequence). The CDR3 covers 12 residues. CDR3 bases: TGTGCCACAGCCGCAGTCTACAATGAGCAGTTCTTC. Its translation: CATAAVYNEQFF.

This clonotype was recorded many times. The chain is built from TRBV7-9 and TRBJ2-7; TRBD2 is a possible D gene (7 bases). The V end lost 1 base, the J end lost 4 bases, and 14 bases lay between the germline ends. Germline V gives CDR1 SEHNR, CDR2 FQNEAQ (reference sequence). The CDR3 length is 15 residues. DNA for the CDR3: TGTGCCAGCAGCTTAGGGGGGGGCGAGACGTACGAGCAGTACTTC. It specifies CASSLGGGETYEQYF.

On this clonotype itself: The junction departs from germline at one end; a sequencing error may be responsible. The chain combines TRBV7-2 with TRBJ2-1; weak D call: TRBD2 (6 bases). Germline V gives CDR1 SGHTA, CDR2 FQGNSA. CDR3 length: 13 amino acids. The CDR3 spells CANSLAVWGEQFF. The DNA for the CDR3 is TGTGCCAACAGCTTAGCGGTTTGGGGTGAGCAGTTCTTC.

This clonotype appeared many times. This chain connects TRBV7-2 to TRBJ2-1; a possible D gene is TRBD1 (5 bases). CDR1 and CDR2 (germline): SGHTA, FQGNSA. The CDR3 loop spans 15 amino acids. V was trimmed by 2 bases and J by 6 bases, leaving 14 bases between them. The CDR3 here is CASSLSQGIGNEQFF. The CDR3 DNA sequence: TGTGCCAGCAGCTTAAGCCAGGGTATCGGCAATGAGCAGTTCTTC.

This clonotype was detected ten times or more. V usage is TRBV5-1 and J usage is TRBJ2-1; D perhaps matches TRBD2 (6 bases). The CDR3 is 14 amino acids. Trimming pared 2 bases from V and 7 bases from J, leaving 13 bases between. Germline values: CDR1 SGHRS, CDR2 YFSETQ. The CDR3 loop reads CASSLASAHNEQFF. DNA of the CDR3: TGCGCCAGCAGCTTAGCTAGCGCCCATAATGAGCAGTTCTTC.

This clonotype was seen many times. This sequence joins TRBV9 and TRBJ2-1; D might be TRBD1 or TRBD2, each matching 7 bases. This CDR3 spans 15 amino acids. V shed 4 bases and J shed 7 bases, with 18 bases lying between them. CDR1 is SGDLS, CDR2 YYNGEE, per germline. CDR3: CASSLRGGERNEQFF. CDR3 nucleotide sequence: TGTGCCAGCAGCCTCAGGGGGGGGGAGAGGAATGAGCAGTTCTTC.

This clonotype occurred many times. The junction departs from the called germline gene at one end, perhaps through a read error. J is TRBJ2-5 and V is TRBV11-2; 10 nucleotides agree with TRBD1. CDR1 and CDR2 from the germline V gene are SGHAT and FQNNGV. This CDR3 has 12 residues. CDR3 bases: TGTGCCAGCAGCTCATTGACAGGGGGCGTCTTATTC. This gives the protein CASSSLTGGVLF. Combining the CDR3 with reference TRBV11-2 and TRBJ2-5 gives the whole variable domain EAGVAQSPRYKIIEKRQSVAFWCNPISGHATLYWYQQILGQGPKLLIQFQNNGVVDDSQLPKDRFSAERLKGVDSTLKIQPAKLEDSAVYLCASSSLTGGVLFGPGTRLLVL.

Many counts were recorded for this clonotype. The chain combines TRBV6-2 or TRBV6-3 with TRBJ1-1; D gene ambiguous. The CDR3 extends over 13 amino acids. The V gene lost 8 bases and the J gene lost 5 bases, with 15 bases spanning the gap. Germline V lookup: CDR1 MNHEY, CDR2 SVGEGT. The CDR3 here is CASGQVRETEAFF. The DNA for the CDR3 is TGTGCCAGCGGGCAAGTCCGGGAAACTGAAGCTTTCTTT.

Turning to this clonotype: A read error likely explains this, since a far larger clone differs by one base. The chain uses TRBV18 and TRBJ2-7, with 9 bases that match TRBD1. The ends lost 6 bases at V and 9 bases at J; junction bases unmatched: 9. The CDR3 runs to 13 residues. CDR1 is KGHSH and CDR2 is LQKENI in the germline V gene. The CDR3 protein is CASSPGQGLTQYF. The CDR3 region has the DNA TGTGCCAGCTCTCCGGGACAGGGTTTGACGCAGTACTTC.

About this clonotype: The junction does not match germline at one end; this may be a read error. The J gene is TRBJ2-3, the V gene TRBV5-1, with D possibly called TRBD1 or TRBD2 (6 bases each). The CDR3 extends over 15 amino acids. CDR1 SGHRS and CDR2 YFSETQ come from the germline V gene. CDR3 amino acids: CASSWGTGGADTRYF. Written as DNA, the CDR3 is TGCGCCAGCAGCTGGGGGACTGGGGGCGCAGATACGCGGTATTTT.

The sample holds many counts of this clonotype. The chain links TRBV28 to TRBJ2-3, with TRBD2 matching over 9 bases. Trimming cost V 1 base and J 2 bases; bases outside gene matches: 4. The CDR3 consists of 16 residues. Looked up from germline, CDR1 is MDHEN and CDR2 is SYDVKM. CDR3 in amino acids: CASSLLLAGLTDTQYF. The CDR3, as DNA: TGTGCCAGCAGTTTATTACTAGCGGGCCTCACAGATACGCAGTATTTT. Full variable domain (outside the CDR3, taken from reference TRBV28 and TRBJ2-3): DVKVTQSSRYLVKRTGEKVFLECVQDMDHENMFWYRQDPGLGLRLIYFSYDVKMKEKGDIPEGYSVSREKKERFSLILESASTNQTSMYLCASSLLLAGLTDTQYFGPGTRLTVL.

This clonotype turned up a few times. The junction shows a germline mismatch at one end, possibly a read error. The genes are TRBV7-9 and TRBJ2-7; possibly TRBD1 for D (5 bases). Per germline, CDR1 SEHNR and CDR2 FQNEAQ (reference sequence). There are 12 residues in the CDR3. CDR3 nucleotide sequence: TGTGCCAGCAGCCACGATTTAGGGGTTCCCGACTTC. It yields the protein CASSHDLGVPDF.

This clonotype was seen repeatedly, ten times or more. The DNA of the CDR3 is TGTGCCAGCAGCCCCTGGTCCGTCATTCCCCCTGGGGCCAACGTCCTGACTTTC. It specifies CASSPWSVIPPGANVLTF. This chain links TRBV14 with TRBJ2-6, with unresolved D. The CDR3 has 18 residues. CDR1 is SGHDN, CDR2 FVKESK, per germline. The V and J ends lost 4 bases and 2 bases respectively, with 18 bases between them.

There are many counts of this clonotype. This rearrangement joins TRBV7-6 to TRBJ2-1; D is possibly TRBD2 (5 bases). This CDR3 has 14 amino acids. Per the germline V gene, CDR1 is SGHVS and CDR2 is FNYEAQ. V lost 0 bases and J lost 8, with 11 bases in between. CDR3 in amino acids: CASSLAGDVHEQFF. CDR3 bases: TGTGCCAGCAGCTTAGCGGGAGATGTCCATGAGCAGTTCTTC.

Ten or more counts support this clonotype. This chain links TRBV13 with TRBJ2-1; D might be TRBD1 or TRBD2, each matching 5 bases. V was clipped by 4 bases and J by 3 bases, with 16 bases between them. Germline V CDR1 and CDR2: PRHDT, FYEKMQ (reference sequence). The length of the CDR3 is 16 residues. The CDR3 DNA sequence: TGTGCCAGCAGCTACCCGGGGCTAGCAGTCTACAATGAGCAGTTCTTC. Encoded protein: CASSYPGLAVYNEQFF.

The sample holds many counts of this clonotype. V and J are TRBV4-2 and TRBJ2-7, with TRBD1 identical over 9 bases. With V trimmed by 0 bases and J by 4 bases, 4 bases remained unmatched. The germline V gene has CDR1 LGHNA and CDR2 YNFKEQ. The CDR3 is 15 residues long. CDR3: CASSQDETGGYEQYF. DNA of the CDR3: TGTGCCAGCAGCCAAGATGAGACAGGGGGTTACGAGCAGTACTTC.

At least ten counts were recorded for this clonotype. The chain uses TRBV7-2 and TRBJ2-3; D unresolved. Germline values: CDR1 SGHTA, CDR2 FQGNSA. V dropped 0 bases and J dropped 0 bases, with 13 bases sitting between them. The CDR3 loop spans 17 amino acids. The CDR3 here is CASSLATGPISTDTQYF. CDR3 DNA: TGTGCCAGCAGCTTAGCGACTGGGCCGATTAGCACAGATACGCAGTATTTT.

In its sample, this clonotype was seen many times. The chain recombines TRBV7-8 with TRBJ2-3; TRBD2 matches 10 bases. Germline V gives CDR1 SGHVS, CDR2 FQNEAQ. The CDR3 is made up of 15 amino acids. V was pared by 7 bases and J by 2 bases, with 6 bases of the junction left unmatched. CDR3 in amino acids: CASMSTSGNTDTQYF. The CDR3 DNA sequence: TGTGCCAGCATGTCTACTAGCGGGAACACAGATACGCAGTATTTT. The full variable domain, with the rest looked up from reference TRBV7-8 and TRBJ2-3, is GAGVSQSPRYKVAKRGQDVALRCDPISGHVSLFWYQQALGQGPEFLTYFQNEAQLDKSGLPSDRFFAERPEGSVSTLKIQRTQQEDSAVYLCASMSTSGNTDTQYFGPGTRLTVL.